This T cell receptor beta chain was sequenced for a study of regulatory T cells in long-lasting Graves disease. In the study overall: New Graves' disease cases had less than 3 months of antithyroid drugs.

This clonotype has ten or more counts. Library construction for TCR beta used iRepertoire HTBI primers and Arm-PCR of CDR3 regions. Each CDR3 protein gets one entry after TCRdb re-called the multiplex PCR reads with MiXCR. The sample lists roughly 420,000 distinct CDR3 sequences, about a sixth seen once, with about 10% in the top ten. The sample's time point: newly diagnosed GD, antithyroid drugs for less than 3 months. PBMC RNA was the source of the TCR library. These data were also filed under a second study, of T cells in Graves' hyperthyroidism and ophthalmopathy. From that report: Clonotypes that were expanded in thyroid above 0.001 mostly appeared in blood too.

The TCR originated in a woman aged 30 to 39 with Graves disease. Sequences were derived from peripheral blood mononuclear cells (PBMCs), sampled at new diagnosis, from a patient treated with antithyroid drugs.

The CDR3 loop is CASRNPGLQETQYF. CDR3 coding DNA: TGTGCCAGCCGGAATCCGGGACTTCAAGAGACCCAGTACTTC. The chain is built from TRBV6-1 and TRBJ2-5, with D perhaps matching TRBD2 (6 bases). From germline, CDR1 is MNHNS and CDR2 SASEGT. There are 14 residues in the CDR3. Trimming took 8 bases from V and 2 from J, leaving 15 bases between them.